These T cell receptor beta chains were read from a single sample in a study of blood T cells in healthy people across ages. TCRdb used MiXCR to reprocess the 5' RACE reads, holding one entry per CDR3 protein. Of around 1,600,000 distinct CDR3 sequences in the sample, about 42% were seen once. Sequencing was performed on blood. Receptors originate from a woman aged 18-30 years in good health. Both conserved end residues are part of each CDR3. D genes are given only for firm matches. The size field is filled for only some rows; it gives once, few, many or a size class.

- | - | TRBJ1-6 | TRBV28 | TGTGCCAGCAGTTTATGGGGGACGGTGAATTCACCCCCCCACTTT | CASSLWGTVNSPPHF
- | - | TRBJ1-1 | TRBV20-1 | TGCAGTGCTTTTCGGGACACTGAAGCTTTCTTT | CSAFRDTEAFF
- | - | TRBJ2-3 | TRBV27 | TGTGCCAGCAGTGCTCGTCGCACAGATACGCAGTATTTT | CASSARRTDTQYF
- | few | TRBJ2-5 | TRBV7-2 | TGTGCCAGCAGCTTAGCTACGGAGTTCGGGTCGGAGCAGTACTTC | CASSLATEFGSEQYF
- | many | TRBJ2-7 | TRBV6-6 | TGTGCCAGCAGTTATGCGGAGGAAGGTTACGAGCAGTACTTC | CASSYAEEGYEQYF
- | - | TRBJ2-1 | TRBV15 | TGTGCCACCAGCAGAGATACCTTGTTCCCTGACACTGGCTCCTACAATGAGCAGTTCTTC | CATSRDTLFPDTGSYNEQFF
- | once | TRBJ2-2 | TRBV7-9 | TGTGCCAGCAGCTTAGCGTTACTAGACAACACCGGGGAGCTGTTTTTT | CASSLALLDNTGELFF
- | many | TRBJ2-7 | TRBV30 | TGTGCCTGGAGGCAGGGGTTCGAGCAGTACTTC | CAWRQGFEQYF
- | few | TRBJ2-5 | TRBV10-3 | TGTGCCACCGAAAGACAGGGCGGGGAGGCCCAGTACTTC | CATERQGGEAQYF
- | - | TRBJ2-3 | TRBV12-3/TRBV12-4 | TGTGCCAGCAGTAGGTGGGGTAGCACAGATACGCAGTATTTT | CASSRWGSTDTQYF
- | few | TRBJ1-2 | TRBV7-2 | TGTGCCAGCAGCCCGAAATCCCGGGTTTACTATGGCTACACCTTC | CASSPKSRVYYGYTF
- | - | TRBJ1-5 | TRBV24-1 | TGTGCCACCAGTACGGGGTCCAATCAGCCCCAGCATTTT | CATSTGSNQPQHF
TRBD1 | - | TRBJ1-1 | TRBV20-1 | TGCAGTGCTAGAGAGGGGACAGGGGGCACTGAAGCTTTCTTT | CSAREGTGGTEAFF
- | - | TRBJ1-5 | TRBV20-1 | TGCAGTGCTAGCTTTGGGGTTAATCAGCCCCAGCATTTT | CSASFGVNQPQHF
- | - | TRBJ2-3 | TRBV12-3/TRBV12-4 | TGTGCCAGCAGCCGGACAGTAGAAACAGATACGCAGTATTTT | CASSRTVETDTQYF
TRBD2 | - | TRBJ2-1 | TRBV20-1 | TGCAGTGCTAGAGATCAGCTAGCGGGAGGCTTCAAGGAGCAGTTCTTC | CSARDQLAGGFKEQFF
TRBD1 | - | TRBJ1-5 | TRBV28 | TGTGCCAGCAGTTTAAAGGGGGCTAGCAATCAGCCCCAGCATTTT | CASSLKGASNQPQHF
- | - | TRBJ1-4 | TRBV30 | TGTGCCTGGAGTGTAAAAGGGAAACTGTTTTTT | CAWSVKGKLFF
- | once | TRBJ1-2 | TRBV7-9 | TGTGCCAGCAGCTTTTTAGGGATCCATGGCTACACCTTC | CASSFLGIHGYTF
TRBD2 | few | TRBJ2-3 | TRBV9 | TGTGCCAGCAGCGCTCTGGGGGGCGGGGGGACAGATACGCAGTATTTT | CASSALGGGGTDTQYF
TRBD1 | many | TRBJ2-5 | TRBV7-2 | TGTGCCAGCAGCCTGAGGGACAGAAAAGAGACCCAGTACTTC | CASSLRDRKETQYF
TRBD2 | - | TRBJ2-7 | TRBV10-3 | TGTGCCATCAGTCAGCCGGGGAGACTAGCGGGCTACGAGCAGTACTTC | CAISQPGRLAGYEQYF
TRBD1 | - | TRBJ2-7 | TRBV5-6 | TGTGCCAGCAGACACGGGACAGGACTCTACGAGCAGTACTTC | CASRHGTGLYEQYF
- | few | TRBJ1-1 | TRBV4-1 | TGCGCCAGCAGCCATTTTGGACAGAACACTGAAGCTTTCTTT | CASSHFGQNTEAFF
- | few | TRBJ1-4 | TRBV6-6 | TGTGCCAGCAGTTACTTCTTAACTAATGAAAAACTGTTTTTT | CASSYFLTNEKLFF
- | few | TRBJ1-2 | TRBV19 | TGTGCCAGTAGTATAGTGCTGCTGAGCTATGGCTACACCTTC | CASSIVLLSYGYTF
- | - | TRBJ1-1 | TRBV5-8 | TGTGCCAGCGCCTTAGGTGTGGGGCGAGGCACTGAAGCTTTCTTT | CASALGVGRGTEAFF
- | few | TRBJ1-1 | TRBV13 | TGTGCCAGCAGCTCCTGGACAGAGTGGAACACTGAAGCTTTCTTT | CASSSWTEWNTEAFF
- | few | TRBJ1-4 | TRBV7-6 | TGTGCCAGCAGCTTAGTGACGGGGCTGAATGAAAAACTGTTTTTT | CASSLVTGLNEKLFF
- | - | TRBJ1-1 | TRBV7-3 | TGTGCCAGCAGCCCCGGGGGGGCGAACGCTGAAGCTTTCTTT | CASSPGGANAEAFF
- | - | TRBJ2-2 | TRBV5-1 | TGCGCCAGCAGCCAGGACGGACGTCGTGATACCGGGGAGCTGTTTTTT | CASSQDGRRDTGELFF
- | - | TRBJ2-1 | TRBV7-8 | TGTGCCAGCAGCCAACCCCCGGTCTCCAATGAGCAGTTCTTC | CASSQPPVSNEQFF
- | few | TRBJ2-7 | TRBV12-3/TRBV12-4 | TGTGCCAGCAGTTTAGAACGGCGAGCCGAGCAGTACTTC | CASSLERRAEQYF
- | many | TRBJ2-3 | TRBV20-1 | TGCAGTGCTAGAGATGGGGCTAGCACAGATACGCAGTATTTT | CSARDGASTDTQYF
TRBD1 | few | TRBJ1-2 | TRBV12-3/TRBV12-4 | TGTGCCAGCAGTAGCCGGGACAGGGGGCCTCAAAGCCAGGGCTACACCTTC | CASSSRDRGPQSQGYTF
TRBD1 | - | TRBJ1-4 | TRBV6-5 | TGTGCCAGCAGCCGTGGGACAGTCCTGGAAAAACTGTTTTTT | CASSRGTVLEKLFF